This T cell receptor beta chain appears in the sequencing data of a study of T cells after yellow fever vaccination. A word on this clonotype: Its antigen is not known.

General study points: Primary-vaccination clones mostly resurfaced post-booster (under 98% CD4, around 88% CD8).

This CDR3 has 13 amino acids. The germline V and J ends were trimmed by 4 bases and 2 bases, with 11 bases remaining between them. CDR1 is SQVTM and CDR2 is ANQGSEA in the germline V gene. MiXCR, run by TCRdb on the 5' RACE reads, gives a single entry per CDR3 protein. This table holds under 400,000 distinct CDR3 sequences, more than 9% found once. The clonotype was recovered from a man aged 18 to 29 who received the YFV17D yellow fever vaccine. The chain joins TRBV29-1 to TRBJ2-5, with TRBD1 as a possible D gene (5 bases). This sample comprised PBMCs, obtained on the day of the first yellow fever vaccination. CDR3 DNA sequence: TGCAGCGTTGTACGACAGTTACAAGAGACCCAGTACTTC. Protein product: CSVVRQLQETQYF. The complete variable domain, with remaining parts taken from reference TRBV29-1 and TRBJ2-5, reads SAVISQKPSRDICQRGTSLTIQCQVDSQVTMMFWYRQQPGQSLTLIATANQGSEATYESGFVIDKFPISRPNLTFSTLTVSNMSPEDSSIYLCSVVRQLQETQYFGPGTRLLVL.